This paragraph reports one T cell receptor beta chain. The antigen is unknown. Primers: 60 Vbeta forward and 13 Jbeta reverse. TCRdb's table, derived via immunoSEQ multiplex PCR, lists solely in-frame clones and lacks some. The table records 200,000 or so clones, approximately 78% of them present only once. This entry comes from a study of cytomegalovirus exposure and HLA in healthy donors. Healthy bone marrow donors made up the donor group. Study-wide results and limits: Equally common other TCR beta chains were less clonally expanded than HLA-associated ones, a later analysis found. A previous analysis found most TCR beta V segments productive roughly 90% or roughly 30% of the time. In terms of immune exposure information, only CMV serostatus was available.

The receptor comes from a woman younger than 30 in good health and CMV-seronegative. Sample: PBMCs.

This CDR3 reads CASSAGVSYNEQFF. CDR3 sequence (DNA): TGTGCCAGCTCCGCAGGGGTCTCCTACAATGAGCAGTTCTTC. This chain links TRBV19 with TRBJ2-1; D is possibly TRBD1 (6 bases). V lost 9 bases and J 0 bases, leaving 12 bases between the germline ends. The germline gives CDR1 LNHDA, CDR2 SQIVND (reference sequence). The CDR3 is 14 amino acids.